These 10 T cell receptor beta chains originate from one sample sequenced in a study of OX40 agonist ivuxolimab in advanced cancers. The table came from immunoSEQ multiplex PCR; TCRdb's copy has only in-frame clones and leaves some out. Of about 59,000 clones listed, more than 75% are singletons. Sequenced material: CD4+ or CD8+ T cells sorted from blood, taken in a trial of the OX40 agonist ivuxolimab. These receptors were obtained from an adult with an advanced solid tumor such as melanoma, head and neck, liver or kidney cancer.

The sample holds a few counts of this clone. V is TRBV5-4 and J is TRBJ1-2; 9 bases align to TRBD1. The CDR3 has 14 amino acids. The germline V gene encodes CDR1 SGHNT and CDR2 YYREEE (reference sequence). V lost 4 bases and J lost 4; bases outside the gene matches: 5. This chain's CDR3 is CASSTGTGLYGYTF. The CDR3 nucleotides are TGTGCCAGCAGCACCGGGACAGGGCTCTATGGCTACACCTTC. The full variable domain, in which reference TRBV5-4 and TRBJ1-2 provide the parts outside the CDR3, is ETGVTQSPTHLIKTRGQQVTLRCSSQSGHNTVSWYQQALGQGPQFIFQYYREEENGRGNFPPRFSGLQFPNYSSELNVNALELDDSALYLCASSTGTGLYGYTFGSGTRLTVV.

The V gene is TRBV9, the J gene TRBJ1-1; a weak D match, TRBD1 (5 bases). The CDR3 runs 13 residues. Germline V gene lookup returns CDR1 SGDLS and CDR2 YYNGEE. The V end was cut by 0 bases, the J end by 5 bases, with 8 bases between. The CDR3 bases are TGTGCCAGCAGCGTAGAGGGGTGGACTGAAGCTTTCTTT. This translates into CASSVEGWTEAFF.

This clone was seen only once. The rearrangement links TRBV6-1 to TRBJ1-2, with D perhaps matching TRBD1 (5 bases). The V gene's germline CDR1 is MNHNS and CDR2 SASEGT. The CDR3 covers 12 residues. Trimming removed 1 base at V and 5 bases at J, with 5 bases between. CDR3 sequence (DNA): TGTGCCAGCAGTGAAGGGGGGTATGGCTACACCTTC. It encodes CASSEGGYGYTF.

V is TRBV7-4 and J is TRBJ1-5; 8 bases match TRBD1. Trimming at V came to 2 bases and at J to 7 bases, leaving 13 bases not matched to a gene. This CDR3 contains 17 residues. The germline CDR1 and CDR2 sequences are SGHVT and SQSDAQ. Here the CDR3 reads CASSLCPMDRDGQPQHF. Written as DNA, the CDR3 is TGTGCCAGCAGCTTATGCCCCATGGACAGGGATGGACAGCCCCAGCATTTT.

This clone came up once. The chain uses TRBV7-2 and TRBJ1-4; D possibly corresponds to TRBD1 (5 bases). Looked up from germline, CDR1 is SGHTA and CDR2 is FQGNSA. V lost 2 bases and J 8 bases, leaving 12 bases between the germline ends. This CDR3 comprises 14 residues. CDR3: CASSLQQVGEKLFF. The CDR3 region has the DNA TGTGCCAGCAGCTTACAACAGGTCGGGGAAAAACTGTTTTTT. The complete variable domain, with remaining parts taken from reference TRBV7-2 and TRBJ1-4, reads GAGVSQSPSNKVTEKGKDVELRCDPISGHTALYWYRQSLGQGLEFLIYFQGNSAPDKSGLPSDRFSAERTGGSVSTLTIQRTQQEDSAVYLCASSLQQVGEKLFFGSGTQLSVL.

This clone was seen a single time. The chain is built from TRBV19 and TRBJ2-4, with 7 bases matching TRBD1. CDR3 size: 14 residues. The V segment lost 8 bases and the J segment 0 bases; nucleotides outside the gene matches: 4. The germline CDR1 and CDR2 sequences are LNHDA and SQIVND (reference sequence). The CDR3 here is CASRDRLAKNIQYF. DNA for the CDR3: TGTGCCAGTCGGGACAGACTAGCCAAAAACATTCAGTACTTC.

This clone appeared a single time. The chain couples TRBV5-5 to TRBJ2-7; the match to TRBD2 covers 7 bases. CDR1 and CDR2 from the germline V gene are SGHKS and YYEKEE (reference sequence). Trimming removed 2 bases from V and 3 bases from J; junction bases left unmatched: 17. This CDR3 spans 18 amino acids. This CDR3 reads CASSFSRGLRGVNYEQYF. As DNA, the CDR3 is TGTGCCAGCAGCTTCAGCCGCGGGCTCCGGGGGGTGAACTACGAGCAGTACTTC.

The CDR3 DNA sequence: TGTGCCAGCAGTTCCTCTGTGCGTGATCACTCCTACAATGAGCAGTTCTTC. Its protein product is CASSSSVRDHSYNEQFF. The chain uses TRBV28 and TRBJ2-1, with no clear D. The CDR3 runs 17 residues. CDR1 and CDR2 from the germline V gene are MDHEN and SYDVKM. V dropped 4 bases and J dropped 0 bases, with 16 bases sitting between them.

The chain recombines TRBV28 with TRBJ1-1; a weak D match, TRBD1 (6 bases). Germline V gene data show CDR1 as MDHEN and CDR2 as SYDVKM. The V gene lost 3 bases and the J gene lost 5 bases, with 13 bases spanning the gap. The CDR3 is 14 residues long. The CDR3 sequence: CASSFDRKGTEAFF. Here the CDR3 DNA reads TGTGCCAGCAGTTTCGACAGGAAGGGGACTGAAGCTTTCTTT.

J is TRBJ2-1 and V is TRBV5-1; TRBD1 or TRBD2 may be the D gene (6 bases each). There are 16 residues in the CDR3. Per the germline V gene, CDR1 is SGHRS and CDR2 is YFSETQ. Trimming removed 0 bases from V and 0 bases from J, with 10 bases in between. This chain's CDR3 is CASSLVGGSSYNEQFF. The CDR3 nucleotides read TGCGCCAGCAGCTTGGTAGGGGGGAGCTCCTACAATGAGCAGTTCTTC.